This is a list of T cell receptor beta chains from one sample in a study of blood T cell repertoires in COVID-19. Some clones are missing from TCRdb's copy, which holds only in-frame ones; the method was immunoSEQ multiplex PCR. The repertoire holds roughly 180,000 clones, with approximately 77% as singletons. The sequenced sample was PBMCs or T cells enriched from blood (not recorded which). These receptor sequences come from a man in his 60s who had recovered from COVID-19. Each CDR3 is given with its conserved first and last residue. The order of the fields is J gene, clone size, D gene, V gene, CDR3 protein, CDR3 DNA. A D gene is named only where the DNA matches it firmly. Expanded clones get a size class; other rows say once, few or many, or leave the size out.

TRBJ2-7	.	.	TRBV5-1	CASSLARGAFAYEQYF	TGCGCCAGCAGCTTGGCTCGGGGGGCTTTCGCATACGAGCAGTACTTC
TRBJ1-2	.	.	TRBV7-6	CASSSTGGRGGYTF	TGTGCCAGCAGCTCGACGGGGGGTCGAGGCGGCTACACCTTC
TRBJ1-5	.	TRBD1	TRBV11-3	CASSLEICGTGPYSNQPQHF	TGTGCCAGCAGCTTAGAAATTTGTGGGACAGGGCCTTATAGCAATCAGCCCCAGCATTTT
TRBJ1-6	.	TRBD1	TRBV13	CASSPRQGPAQASPLHF	TGTGCCAGCAGCCCGAGACAGGGCCCTGCCCAAGCTTCACCCCTCCACTTT
TRBJ1-2	once	TRBD1	TRBV7-8	CASSADRGSSNYGYTF	TGTGCCAGCAGCGCGGACAGGGGCTCGTCTAACTATGGCTACACCTTC
TRBJ1-1	.	.	TRBV29-1	CSIEGGDTEAFF	TGCAGCATTGAAGGGGGGGACACTGAAGCTTTCTTT
TRBJ2-2	.	.	TRBV4-1	CASSQDRAGYEAGELFF	TGCGCCAGCAGCCAAGATCGGGCAGGGTACGAGGCCGGGGAGCTGTTTTTT
TRBJ2-7	.	.	TRBV5-1	CASSPTRDTVYEQYF	TGCGCCAGCAGCCCTACCCGGGACACGGTCTACGAGCAGTACTTC
TRBJ2-6	.	TRBD1	TRBV18	CASSQGQGWANVLTF	TGTGCCAGCTCACAGGGACAGGGTTGGGCCAACGTCCTGACTTTC
TRBJ2-1	.	TRBD2	TRBV3-1/TRBV3-2	CASSQNGAGGSYNEQFF	TGTGCCAGCAGCCAAAATGGAGCGGGAGGATCCTACAATGAGCAGTTCTTC
TRBJ1-4	.	TRBD1	TRBV6-5	CASSPQGLYEKLFF	TGTGCCAGCAGCCCACAGGGGCTTTATGAAAAACTGTTTTTT
TRBJ2-7	.	.	TRBV9	CASSVSSSHEQYF	TGTGCCAGCAGCGTTTCGAGCTCACACGAGCAGTACTTC
TRBJ2-1	few	.	TRBV6-5	CASRDYRGPYNEQFF	TGTGCCAGCAGAGACTACCGGGGTCCCTACAATGAGCAGTTCTTC
TRBJ2-1	.	TRBD1	TRBV11-3	CASSLGTGGSGEQFF	TGTGCCAGCAGCTTGGGGACAGGGGGAAGTGGTGAGCAGTTCTTC
TRBJ1-5	.	TRBD1	TRBV4-1	CASSRDRDSVNQPQHF	TGCGCCAGCAGCCGAGACCGGGACAGTGTCAATCAGCCCCAGCATTTT
TRBJ1-5	.	.	TRBV5-8	CASSLGGLQPQHF	TGTGCCAGCAGCTTGGGAGGACTTCAGCCCCAGCATTTT
TRBJ1-5	few	.	TRBV29-1	CSAGQGHNQPQHF	TGCAGCGCGGGCCAGGGCCACAATCAGCCCCAGCATTTT
TRBJ1-1	.	.	TRBV12-3/TRBV12-4	CASSLASGTEAFF	TGTGCCAGCAGTTTAGCGTCGGGCACTGAAGCTTTCTTT
TRBJ2-5	.	TRBD1	TRBV28	CASSFLDRAKTQYF	TGTGCCAGCAGTTTTTTGGACAGGGCAAAGACCCAGTACTTC
TRBJ1-5	.	TRBD1	TRBV19	CASSAGQRSNQPQHF	TGTGCCAGTAGTGCGGGACAGAGAAGCAATCAGCCCCAGCATTTT
TRBJ1-5	.	.	TRBV7-9	CASSLAGGNQPQHF	TGTGCCAGCAGCTTAGCAGGGGGAAACCAGCCCCAGCATTTT
TRBJ1-2	.	.	TRBV19	CASRLTTIGYTF	TGTGCCAGTAGATTGACGACTATAGGCTACACCTTC
TRBJ1-1	.	.	TRBV2	CASSVGGNTEAFF	TGTGCCAGCAGTGTCGGGGGTAACACTGAAGCTTTCTTT
TRBJ2-3	many	.	TRBV12-5	CASGFGTDTQYF	TGTGCTAGTGGTTTCGGGACAGATACGCAGTATTTT
TRBJ2-3	few	.	TRBV12-3/TRBV12-4	CASSRRTDTQYF	TGTGCCAGCAGTCGGCGGACAGATACGCAGTATTTT
TRBJ2-5	.	.	TRBV19	CASSIAPGQKETQYF	TGTGCCAGTAGTATAGCCCCGGGTCAAAAAGAGACCCAGTACTTC
TRBJ2-5	once	TRBD1	TRBV5-1	CASSLGTGGYQETQYF	TGCGCCAGCAGCCTAGGGACAGGGGGCTACCAAGAGACCCAGTACTTC
TRBJ1-2	once	TRBD1	TRBV3-1/TRBV3-2	CASSQPGTEMLYGYTF	TGTGCCAGCAGCCAACCCGGGACAGAAATGCTCTATGGCTACACCTTC
TRBJ2-3	.	TRBD2	TRBV28	CASRVLSGTITDTQYF	TGTGCCAGCAGGGTCCTTAGCGGGACTATCACAGATACGCAGTATTTT
TRBJ2-3	.	TRBD2	TRBV29-1	CSAHRTSGFTDTQYF	TGCAGCGCCCATCGGACTAGCGGGTTCACAGATACGCAGTATTTT
TRBJ1-1	.	.	TRBV11-2	CASSLRVQGSEAFF	TGTGCCAGCAGCCTGAGAGTCCAGGGCTCTGAAGCTTTCTTT
TRBJ2-5	.	.	TRBV24-1	CATSDPAGPTGETQYF	TGTGCCACCAGTGATCCGGCGGGGCCAACCGGGGAGACCCAGTACTTC
TRBJ2-7	.	.	TRBV5-8	CASTPPGNPYEQYF	TGTGCCAGCACCCCGCCCGGGAACCCCTACGAGCAGTACTTC
TRBJ1-1	.	.	TRBV10-3	CAISEFRQGNTEAFF	TGTGCCATCAGTGAGTTCCGGCAGGGGAACACTGAAGCTTTCTTT
TRBJ2-1	.	TRBD2	TRBV30	CAWSTGGASRSEQFF	TGTGCCTGGAGTACCGGGGGGGCCTCCCGCAGTGAGCAGTTCTTC
TRBJ2-5	.	TRBD2	TRBV28	CASIPGGVQETQYF	TGTGCCAGCATCCCGGGGGGGGTTCAAGAGACCCAGTACTTC
TRBJ2-7	.	.	TRBV29-1	CSVEGGGLGTYEQYF	TGCAGCGTTGAAGGGGGAGGATTAGGGACCTACGAGCAGTACTTC
TRBJ2-7	.	.	TRBV29-1	CSVDERGLPFF	TGCAGCGTTGACGAGAGAGGTCTCCCCTTTTTC
TRBJ1-4	.	TRBD1	TRBV28	CASSSPTASGGTNEKLFF	TGTGCCAGCAGTTCACCCACCGCCTCAGGGGGCACTAATGAAAAACTGTTTTTT
TRBJ1-1	.	.	TRBV5-1	CASSWGRANTEAFF	TGCGCCAGCAGCTGGGGCAGGGCGAACACTGAAGCTTTCTTT
TRBJ2-7	.	.	TRBV28	CASSLPGVSSYEQYF	TGTGCCAGCAGTTTACCAGGGGTGAGCTCCTACGAGCAGTACTTC
TRBJ2-2	.	TRBD2	TRBV9	CASSGGLAGTTGELFF	TGTGCCAGCAGCGGTGGACTAGCGGGAACCACCGGGGAGCTGTTTTTT
TRBJ2-1	.	TRBD2	TRBV7-2	CASSRTSGVYNEQFF	TGTGCCAGCAGCAGAACTAGCGGGGTATACAATGAGCAGTTCTTC
TRBJ2-1	.	.	TRBV20-1	CSALQYNEQFF	TGCAGTGCCCTTCAGTACAATGAGCAGTTCTTC
TRBJ1-4	.	TRBD1	TRBV5-5	CASSSNRGDEKLFF	TGTGCCAGCAGCTCAAACAGGGGGGATGAAAAACTGTTTTTT
TRBJ1-6	once	.	TRBV19	CASSIARPPNNSPLHF	TGTGCCAGTAGTATAGCACGTCCGCCTAATAATTCACCCCTCCACTTT
TRBJ1-3	.	.	TRBV5-4	CASSLSSVNSGNTIYF	TGTGCCAGCAGCTTGAGCAGCGTAAACTCTGGAAACACCATATATTTT
TRBJ1-2	.	TRBD1	TRBV4-1	CASSPGGDRADLLNGYTF	TGCGCCAGCAGCCCAGGCGGGGACAGGGCTGATTTGCTTAATGGCTACACCTTC
TRBJ1-1	.	.	TRBV2	CASISQGSATEAFF	TGTGCCAGCATTAGTCAGGGGAGCGCCACTGAAGCTTTCTTT
TRBJ1-4	.	.	TRBV18	CASTANFMAGEKLFF	TGTGCCAGCACGGCCAATTTTATGGCGGGCGAAAAACTGTTTTTT
TRBJ1-1	.	TRBD1	TRBV9	CASSVGGTDTEAFF	TGTGCCAGCAGCGTAGGAGGGACAGACACTGAAGCTTTCTTT
TRBJ1-1	.	.	TRBV28	CASSLPGANTEAFF	TGTGCCAGCAGTTTACCAGGGGCGAACACTGAAGCTTTCTTT
TRBJ1-1	.	.	TRBV12-3/TRBV12-4	CASSLAEASEAFF	TGTGCCAGCAGTTTAGCGGAGGCCTCGGAAGCTTTCTTT
TRBJ2-5	.	.	TRBV18	CASSPVIQGETQYF	TGTGCCAGCTCACCGGTTATACAGGGTGAGACCCAGTACTTC
TRBJ1-6	many	.	TRBV7-9	CASSSRDSLNSPLHF	TGTGCCAGCAGCTCCCGGGATAGTCTCAATTCACCCCTCCACTTT
TRBJ2-1	.	.	TRBV5-1	CASKPGSSYNEQFF	TGCGCCAGCAAACCGGGTTCCTCCTACAATGAGCAGTTCTTC
TRBJ2-1	.	TRBD2	TRBV29-1	CSAPGLVVSGSYNEQFF	TGCAGCGCTCCGGGACTAGTTGTTTCAGGATCCTACAATGAGCAGTTCTTC